The sequence of this T cell receptor beta chain was determined in a study of vaccination and CD4 T cells after COVID-19. Per the germline V gene, CDR1 is SGHTA and CDR2 is FQGNSA. Trimming stripped 6 bases from V and 4 bases from J, with 11 bases between. This CDR3 has 13 residues. Regarding time point: late sampling 161 to 241 days after vaccination in a few convalescent patients. Stated treatment: roughly ten-day PBMC culture with coronavirus spike peptide pools or control peptides (ViraFEST assay). With the Oncomine TCR Beta short-read assay, DNA from cultured CD4+ T cells was sequenced. TCRdb re-called the PCR reads through MiXCR, storing one row per CDR3 protein. The sample lists some 20,000 distinct CDR3 sequences; approximately 38% were seen once. This clonotype was counted a few times. Its antigen is unidentified.

This sequence originates from a human donor who had recovered from COVID-19. V gene TRBV7-2 combines with J gene TRBJ2-3, with TRBD2 as a possible D gene (6 bases). The material sequenced was CD4+ T cells from blood, cultured in vitro, taken about 7 months after SARS-CoV-2 vaccination. The CDR3: CASRVGGADTQYF. For the CDR3, the DNA is TGTGCCAGCAGGGTTGGCGGGGCAGATACGCAGTATTTT.